A single sample gave rise to the 8 T cell receptor beta chains below, sequenced in a study of blood T cell repertoires in COVID-19. Generated by immunoSEQ multiplex PCR, the TCRdb table keeps only in-frame clones and is missing some. The data show about 200,000 clones, about 92% seen once. Sequencing was carried out using peripheral blood. The receptors derive from a man under 40 with acute or convalescent COVID-19.

This chain uses TRBV5-1 with TRBJ1-4; D is perhaps TRBD1 (5 bases). The length of the CDR3 is 14 residues. Looked up from germline, CDR1 is SGHRS and CDR2 is YFSETQ. V was pared by 6 bases and J by 5 bases, with 14 bases between. This CDR3 is CASKVGQSNEKLFF. Written as DNA, the CDR3 is TGCGCCAGCAAGGTGGGGCAGTCGAATGAAAAACTGTTTTTT.

CDR3 amino acids: CASSLAGVVVGEQYF. Written as DNA, the CDR3 is TGTGCCAGCAGCTTGGCCGGGGTAGTTGTAGGCGAGCAGTACTTC. The gene calls are TRBV5-4 and TRBJ2-7, with D possibly matching TRBD2 (5 bases). Germline lookup yields CDR1 SGHNT and CDR2 YYREEE (reference sequence). Trimming took off 0 bases at V and 6 bases at J, with 16 bases between the two ends. The CDR3 spans 15 residues.

The genes are TRBV15 and TRBJ2-3; the match to TRBD2 covers 13 bases. The CDR3 has 18 residues. J gave up 2 bases and V 4 bases, and 9 bases lay outside the gene matches. The germline V gene has CDR1 LNHNV and CDR2 YYDKDF (reference sequence). CDR3 sequence reads: CATSTRTSGRTSTDTQYF. The CDR3 coding sequence is TGTGCCACCAGCACTCGGACTAGCGGGAGAACGTCCACAGATACGCAGTATTTT.

V gene TRBV10-2 combines with J gene TRBJ1-2; D is undetermined. CDR1 WSHSY and CDR2 SAAADI come from the germline V gene. This CDR3 is built from 14 residues. Deletions cut 4 bases from V and 9 bases from J, with 18 bases between. This CDR3 reads CASSAKTDYDSYTF. CDR3 DNA sequence: TGCGCCAGCAGTGCAAAGACGGACTATGATAGCTACACCTTC.

This rearrangement joins TRBV6-6 to TRBJ2-1, with 9 bases identical to TRBD1. The trim removed 0 bases at V and 5 bases at J, leaving 2 bases unmatched. The CDR3 covers 15 residues. Germline-derived CDR1 and CDR2 are MNHNY and SVGAGI (reference sequence). The CDR3 nucleotides read TGTGCCAGCAGTTACTCGGGACAGGGCAACAATGAGCAGTTCTTC. Translation: CASSYSGQGNNEQFF.

The rearrangement joins TRBV28 to TRBJ2-7; D remains unclear. CDR3 length: 13 amino acids. Trimming took off 6 bases at V and 0 bases at J, with 9 bases between the two ends. Germline-derived CDR1 and CDR2 are MDHEN and SYDVKM. CDR3 sequence reads: CASSLIGSYEQYF. The CDR3, as DNA: TGTGCCAGCAGCTTGATCGGCTCCTACGAGCAGTACTTC.

The gene calls are TRBV5-1 and TRBJ2-2, with a possible D match to TRBD1 (6 bases). This CDR3 contains 16 residues. The V gene's germline CDR1 is SGHRS and CDR2 YFSETQ. The V gene lost 3 bases and the J gene lost 0 bases, with 12 bases spanning the gap. The CDR3 DNA sequence: TGCGCCAGCAGCTGGGAACAGGGTTCGAACACCGGGGAGCTGTTTTTT. Its translation: CASSWEQGSNTGELFF.

The rearrangement uses TRBV9 and TRBJ2-7; 10 positions agree with TRBD2. This CDR3 has 14 residues. Germline loops: CDR1 SGDLS, CDR2 YYNGEE. The V gene end was trimmed by 3 bases and the J gene end by 9 bases; junction bases not matched to a gene: 9. The CDR3 here is CASSAQREGPVQYF. DNA of the CDR3: TGTGCCAGCAGCGCCCAGCGGGAGGGCCCGGTGCAGTACTTC. Full variable domain (outside the CDR3, taken from reference TRBV9 and TRBJ2-7): DSGVTQTPKHLITATGQRVTLRCSPRSGDLSVYWYQQSLDQGLQFLIQYYNGEERAKGNILERFSAQQFPDLHSELNLSSLELGDSALYFCASSAQREGPVQYFGPGTRLTVT.